Described below is a single T cell receptor (beta chain) sequence and its context. Reverse transcription used roughly 0.5 to 1 ug RNA and random hexamers. TCRdb itself ran the immunoSEQ multiplex PCR reads through MiXCR, one entry per CDR3 protein. The sample has under 200,000 distinct CDR3 sequences, approximately 95% seen once. Germline trimming cut 6 bases from V and 10 bases from J; bases unmatched to any gene: 10. Germline CDR1 is SGHDT and CDR2 is YYEEEE. The CDR3 sequence is 13 residues long. This entry comes from a study of CD8 T cells in Susac syndrome. This clonotype was obtained from a human donor with multiple sclerosis. Sequencing was carried out using CD8+ T cells from PBMCs. The chain links TRBV5-6 to TRBJ2-1; 7 bases fit TRBD2. In DNA, the CDR3 is TGTGCCAGCACCCCGGGGGGAGGGTCCGAGCAGTTCTTC. Protein product: CASTPGGGSEQFF.